A single T cell receptor beta chain is shown here with its context. Its target is not known. The PCR employed 60 Vbeta primers together with 13 Jbeta primers. Method: immunoSEQ multiplex PCR; TCRdb's copy keeps in-frame clones and lacks some. This table has under 150,000 clones, 65% to 90% appearing once. Healthy bone marrow donors supplied every sample. The CDR3 has 15 amino acids. V lost 7 bases to trimming and J lost 7 bases, with 22 bases between them. Germline CDR1 reads MNHEY; CDR2 reads SVGAGI. These data belong to a study of cytomegalovirus exposure and HLA in healthy donors. General study results and limits: It was shown in a later analysis that HLA-associated TCR beta chains were more clonally expanded than other, equally common chains. It was likely that a cluster of highly shared sequence variants was a sequencing artifact.

This clonotype originated in a woman younger than 45 in good health and CMV-seronegative. V usage is TRBV6-5 and J usage is TRBJ1-1, with no clear D. The sample was PBMCs. In nucleotides, the CDR3 is TGTGCCAGCATCCGAACACGGGATTACAAGAATGAAGCTTTCTTT. Residues: CASIRTRDYKNEAFF.